These 21 T cell receptor beta chains came from one sample sequenced in a study of technical replicates of blood from a handful of donors. Using immunoSEQ multiplex PCR, the repertoire was profiled, and TCRdb retains in-frame clones only, with some absent. The sample lists roughly 65,000 clones, 70% to 90% occurring once. Sequencing was carried out using PBMCs. The origin of the receptors is a human donor in good health. Some clones in this sample may be carry-over from other donors' samples.

Relative to its sample, this clone is large. The chain is built from TRBV19 and TRBJ2-5, with D maybe TRBD2 (7 bases). The V gene lost 3 bases and the J gene lost 3 bases, with 11 bases spanning the gap. CDR1 LNHDA and CDR2 SQIVND come from the germline V gene (reference sequence). CDR3 length: 14 amino acids. CDR3 sequence (DNA): TGTGCCAGTAGTATGGGGGCGGGGGAAGAGACCCAGTACTTC. Translating it yields CASSMGAGEETQYF.

V and J are TRBV7-2 and TRBJ2-1, with D possibly matching TRBD2 (5 bases). Per germline, CDR1 SGHTA and CDR2 FQGNSA. The CDR3 totals 15 residues. V was pared by 1 base and J by 3 bases, with 10 bases between. Written as DNA, the CDR3 is TGTGCCAGCAGCTTAGGGCTAGCAATCTACAATGAGCAGTTCTTC. Encoded protein: CASSLGLAIYNEQFF.

The chain employs TRBV18 and TRBJ2-5; D gene ambiguous. Trimming stripped 0 bases from V and 11 bases from J, with 13 bases between. Germline values: CDR1 KGHSH, CDR2 LQKENI. The CDR3 loop spans 13 amino acids. The CDR3: CASSPPFPITQYF. The DNA of the CDR3 is TGTGCCAGCTCACCACCCTTTCCGATCACTCAGTACTTC.

The chain couples TRBV4-1 to TRBJ2-5; D may be TRBD2 (6 bases). The CDR3 totals 15 residues. Germline lookup yields CDR1 MGHRA and CDR2 YSYEKL. The V gene lost 1 base and the J gene lost 5 bases, with 14 bases spanning the gap. The CDR3 region has the DNA TGCGCCAGCAGCCAAGTATCAGGGAGGCAGGAGACCCAGTACTTC. This gives the protein CASSQVSGRQETQYF.

The chain combines TRBV5-8 with TRBJ1-5; 8 bases map to TRBD1. From germline, CDR1 is SGHTS and CDR2 YDEGEE. V shed 4 bases and J 2 bases; nucleotides not matched to a gene: 8. The CDR3 length is 16 residues. In nucleotides, the CDR3 is TGTGCCAGCAGCGTGCACAGGGGGGAGCGCAATCAGCCCCAGCATTTT. Its protein product is CASSVHRGERNQPQHF.

This clone was seen a single time. This chain uses TRBV5-1 with TRBJ2-2, with D possibly being TRBD2 (6 bases). The CDR3 contains 17 residues. V was shortened by 5 bases and J by 4 bases, with 21 bases between the two germline ends. Germline V gene lookup returns CDR1 SGHRS and CDR2 YFSETQ. The CDR3 loop reads CASRHDRDFTSTGELFF. For the CDR3, the DNA is TGCGCCAGCAGACATGACCGGGACTTCACGAGCACCGGGGAGCTGTTTTTT.

V is TRBV20-1 and J is TRBJ2-7; D is possibly TRBD2 (6 bases). CDR1 is DFQATT, CDR2 SNEGSKA, per germline (reference sequence). Trimming removed 7 bases at V and 4 bases at J, with 11 bases between. CDR3 size: 11 residues. The CDR3 DNA is TGCAGTGTCGGGAGCCGGTACGAGCAGTACTTC. Residues: CSVGSRYEQYF.

The genes are TRBV29-1 and TRBJ1-4; no clear D. Trimming took 4 bases from V and 8 from J, leaving 11 bases between them. The germline V gene encodes CDR1 SQVTM and CDR2 ANQGSEA. This CDR3 is 12 amino acids long. CDR3 DNA sequence: TGCAGCGTTGCCGAGCGACTAGAAAAACTGTTTTTT. This codes for CSVAERLEKLFF.

The chain carries TRBV19 and TRBJ1-6, with unresolved D. The germline gives CDR1 LNHDA, CDR2 SQIVND (reference sequence). The CDR3 has 14 residues. V gave up 5 bases and J gave up 2 bases, with 7 bases separating them. CDR3 sequence (DNA): TGTGCCAGTAGTTTCCAGGCCTATAATTCACCCCTCCACTTT. It codes for CASSFQAYNSPLHF.

A single count supports this clone. The J gene is TRBJ2-3, the V gene TRBV9, with 14 bases aligning to TRBD2. The CDR3 totals 15 residues. CDR1 and CDR2 (germline): SGDLS, YYNGEE. The V segment lost 6 bases and the J segment 5 bases; nucleotides outside the gene matches: 5. The CDR3 nucleotides are TGTGCCAGCACCCGACTAGCGGGGGGGGAAGATACGCAGTATTTT. It codes for CASTRLAGGEDTQYF.

The genes are TRBV5-1 and TRBJ1-3, with D perhaps TRBD1 (5 bases). Germline CDR1 SGHRS, CDR2 YFSETQ. This CDR3 is built from 16 residues. Trimming removed 0 bases from V and 4 bases from J, with 14 bases in between. In nucleotides, the CDR3 is TGCGCCAGCAGCTTGGTAGGGCAGGGTAGAGGAAACACCATATATTTT. It translates to CASSLVGQGRGNTIYF.

The CDR3 region has the DNA TGTGCCAGCAGTGGGGTAGCGGGAGTTCGGGAGCAGTACTTC. Residues: CASSGVAGVREQYF. V gene TRBV27 combines with J gene TRBJ2-7; 9 bases map to TRBD2. CDR3 length: 14 residues. The J segment lost 7 bases and the V segment lost 5 bases, leaving 9 bases of the junction unmatched. The germline gives CDR1 MNHEY, CDR2 SMNVEV (reference sequence).

The chain uses TRBV4-1 and TRBJ1-1; the D gene is possibly TRBD1 (5 bases). The CDR3 consists of 15 residues. The germline V gene encodes CDR1 MGHRA and CDR2 YSYEKL. Trimming stripped 4 bases from V and 5 bases from J, with 17 bases between. The CDR3, as DNA: TGCGCCAGCAGCCTGGGACTGGGGGAAAGTACTGAAGCTTTCTTT. Encoded protein: CASSLGLGESTEAFF.

This clone was recorded a few times. The chain joins TRBV5-5 to TRBJ1-2, with D possibly being TRBD1 (5 bases). The V gene lost 1 base and the J gene lost 4 bases, with 14 bases spanning the gap. Per the germline V gene, CDR1 is SGHKS and CDR2 is YYEKEE (reference sequence). The CDR3 is 15 amino acids. Here the CDR3 reads CASSLSQGTAYGYTF. Written as DNA, the CDR3 is TGTGCCAGCAGCTTGAGTCAGGGTACGGCCTATGGCTACACCTTC.

The gene calls are TRBV6-1 and TRBJ2-7, with TRBD1 matching 9 bases. The CDR3 has 15 residues. Trimming took 4 bases from V and 2 from J; bases not matched to a gene: 6. The germline V gene encodes CDR1 MNHNS and CDR2 SASEGT. This chain's CDR3 is CASSASGTGPYEQYF. The CDR3 nucleotides are TGTGCCAGCAGTGCGTCCGGGACAGGGCCCTACGAGCAGTACTTC.

J is TRBJ1-3 and V is TRBV4-3, with D uncertain. Trimming pared 3 bases from V and 9 bases from J, leaving 12 bases between. The CDR3 runs 13 residues. Germline-derived CDR1 and CDR2 are LGHNA and YSLEER. DNA for the CDR3: TGCGCCAGCAGCCACCAACGCGTCCCCACCATATATTTT. This translates into CASSHQRVPTIYF.

The chain joins TRBV19 to TRBJ1-6, with TRBD1 as a possible D gene (5 bases). The ends were cut back, 6 bases at V and 5 bases at J, with 14 bases in the middle. The CDR3 covers 15 residues. The V gene's germline CDR1 is LNHDA and CDR2 SQIVND (reference sequence). For the CDR3, the DNA is TGTGCCAGTAGGGCGACGTGGGGCGATAATTCACCCCTCCACTTT. Translation: CASRATWGDNSPLHF.

In nucleotides, the CDR3 is TGCGCCAGCAGTCTGGCGGGTGATTTCTACGAGCAGTACTTC. Translated: CASSLAGDFYEQYF. This chain joins TRBV5-1 and TRBJ2-7, with D possibly being TRBD2 (5 bases). The length of the CDR3 is 14 residues. The V gene's germline CDR1 is SGHRS and CDR2 YFSETQ. Trimming left V 5 bases short and J 3 bases short, with 15 bases between.

The chain recombines TRBV4-2 with TRBJ1-6; weak D call: TRBD1 (6 bases). Trimming removed 4 bases at V and 8 bases at J, with 18 bases between. Germline-derived CDR1 and CDR2 are LGHNA and YNFKEQ. This CDR3 is 16 amino acids long. In DNA form, the CDR3 reads TGTGCCAGCAGCCGAACCTCCGGGACAACTTATTCACCCCTCCACTTT. As protein: CASSRTSGTTYSPLHF.

This rearrangement joins TRBV10-3 to TRBJ2-7; D is unclear. Trimming removed 8 bases at V and 2 bases at J, with 7 bases between. Looked up from germline, CDR1 is ENHRY and CDR2 is SYGVKD. There are 11 residues in the CDR3. This CDR3 reads CAISTAYEQYF. In DNA, the CDR3 is TGTGCCATCTCTACAGCCTACGAGCAGTACTTC.

The CDR3 nucleotides are TGTGCCAGCAGTTACGTCACCGGTACTAATGAAAAACTGTTTTTT. The encoded protein is CASSYVTGTNEKLFF. This chain connects TRBV6-6 to TRBJ1-4, with D unclear. The length of the CDR3 is 15 residues. From germline, CDR1 is MNHNY and CDR2 SVGAGI (reference sequence). V was trimmed by 2 bases and J by 2 bases, leaving 9 bases between them.